These T cell receptor beta chains were read from a single sample in a study of graft-versus-host responses after intestinal transplantation. The data were produced by immunoSEQ multiplex PCR, yet TCRdb's version contains in-frame clones alone and is incomplete. Among 90,000 to 120,000 clones listed, more than 75% were seen once. These receptors' antigens are unknown. Here the sequenced sample was unstimulated CD4+ T cells sorted from spleen or lymph node cells, taken before intestinal transplant. Receptors originate from a human donor who received an intestinal transplant. The CDR3 runs from the conserved cysteine through the conserved F or W. A D gene is named only where the DNA matches it firmly. Some rows mark clone size as missing; the rest say once, few, many or name a class of expanded clone.

j_gene | v_gene | d_gene | abundance | CDR3nt | CDR3aa
TRBJ2-1 | TRBV7-4 | - | once | TGTGCCAGCAGCGCTCTGTGCAATGAGCAGTTCTTC | CASSALCNEQFF
TRBJ2-3 | TRBV5-1 | TRBD2 | - | TGCGCCAGCAGCCTCCCATGGCGGGGGGGCTCAGATACGCAGTATTTT | CASSLPWRGGSDTQYF
TRBJ2-7 | TRBV6-5 | TRBD1 | - | TGTGCCAGCATCTCAGGACAGGGTCCCTACGAGCAGTACTTC | CASISGQGPYEQYF
TRBJ1-1 | TRBV15 | - | - | TGTGCCACCACCCGAGATCGCAGGTTGCCCACTGAAGCTTTCTTT | CATTRDRRLPTEAFF
TRBJ2-5 | TRBV5-1 | TRBD2 | - | TGCGCCAGCAGCTTGGGGTCGGGAGGGCAAGAGACCCAGTACTTC | CASSLGSGGQETQYF
TRBJ2-7 | TRBV5-1 | TRBD1 | - | TGCGCCAGCAGCTATGGACAGGGGCTCTACGAGCAGTACTTC | CASSYGQGLYEQYF
TRBJ1-1 | TRBV7-9 | - | - | TGTGCCAGCAGCTCTCCGACACGGAACACTGAAGCTTTCTTT | CASSSPTRNTEAFF
TRBJ1-6 | TRBV18 | - | - | TGTGCCAGCTCACGGACAGAGGACTCACCCCTCCACTTT | CASSRTEDSPLHF
TRBJ2-3 | TRBV7-2 | TRBD2 | - | TGTGCCAGCCGATCCCGGGGGGGGGTCCTTACGCAGTATTTT | CASRSRGGVLTQYF
TRBJ2-5 | TRBV5-1 | - | - | TGCGCCAGCAGCCACACTAGCATGGAGACCCAGTACTTC | CASSHTSMETQYF
TRBJ1-5 | TRBV21-1 | - | - | TGTGCCAGCAGCAAGGGACAGGGCAATCAGCCCCAGCATTTT | CASSKGQGNQPQHF
TRBJ2-7 | TRBV6-5 | TRBD1 | - | TGTGCCACCCGTTTAACTAGGGGGCCCACTGTGCAGTACTTC | CATRLTRGPTVQYF
TRBJ2-3 | TRBV1 | - | - | TGCACCAGCGTCAACGCCACAGACCCTAGCACAGATACGCAGTATTTT | CTSVNATDPSTDTQYF
TRBJ2-2 | TRBV9 | - | - | TGTGCCAGCAGCGTACAGGGGACCAACACCGGGGAGCTGTTTTTT | CASSVQGTNTGELFF
TRBJ2-1 | TRBV5-1 | TRBD1 | - | TGCGCCAGCAGCACAGAACCGGGACAGGGGTTGAATGAGCAGTTCTTC | CASSTEPGQGLNEQFF
TRBJ2-7 | TRBV27 | - | - | TGTGCCAGCATCCAAACACCTTCTTCCTACGAGCAGTACTTC | CASIQTPSSYEQYF
TRBJ1-1 | TRBV6-4 | - | once | TGTGCCAGCAGGAGGGAGGGCGACACTGAAGCTTTCTTT | CASRREGDTEAFF
TRBJ1-6 | TRBV2 | - | - | TGTGCCAGCATAAAAGAGGGACAAAGAAATTCACCCCTCCACTTT | CASIKEGQRNSPLHF
TRBJ1-1 | TRBV10-3 | - | - | TGTGCCATCAGGGAAGGGTGGAGAAACACTGAAGCTTTCTTT | CAIREGWRNTEAFF
TRBJ1-2 | TRBV10-3 | - | once | TGTGCCATCAGTGAGAGGGGACCCAACTATGGCTACACCTTC | CAISERGPNYGYTF
TRBJ1-3 | TRBV6-1 | - | - | TGTGCCAGCAGTGAACAGGGATTTGGAAACACCATATATTTT | CASSEQGFGNTIYF
TRBJ2-2 | TRBV5-5 | - | - | TGTGCCAGCAGCTTAACGAACACCGGGGAGCTGTTTTTT | CASSLTNTGELFF
TRBJ1-2 | TRBV18 | TRBD1 | - | TGTGCCAGCACCCGACAGGGCCTCGGTCCTAGCTATGGCTACACCTTC | CASTRQGLGPSYGYTF
TRBJ1-1 | TRBV23-1 | TRBD1 | - | TGCGCCAGCAGTCACAGGGGCACAGGGGATAATGACACTGAAGCTTTCTTT | CASSHRGTGDNDTEAFF
TRBJ1-2 | TRBV20-1 | - | - | TGCAGTGCTAGGGACCCCTATGGCTACACCTTC | CSARDPYGYTF
TRBJ1-2 | TRBV7-9 | TRBD1 | - | TGTGCCAGCAGCCGCAGGGGGGAGGATGGCTACACCTTC | CASSRRGEDGYTF
TRBJ1-2 | TRBV29-1 | - | once | TGCAGCGTGGGGGAAGGGGCTGGCTACACCTTC | CSVGEGAGYTF
TRBJ1-4 | TRBV4-1 | - | - | TGCGCCAGCAGCCAAGATAAGGGTAGGGAGACTAATGAAAAACTGTTTTTT | CASSQDKGRETNEKLFF
TRBJ1-1 | TRBV7-9 | TRBD1 | once | TGTGCCAGCAGCTACCGACAGGGCGGCATTGAGGGTGAAGCTTTCTTT | CASSYRQGGIEGEAFF
TRBJ2-2 | TRBV7-9 | - | - | TGTGCCAGCAGGACAGCGGATCCTAAGCAGAACGGGGAGCTGTTTTTT | CASRTADPKQNGELFF